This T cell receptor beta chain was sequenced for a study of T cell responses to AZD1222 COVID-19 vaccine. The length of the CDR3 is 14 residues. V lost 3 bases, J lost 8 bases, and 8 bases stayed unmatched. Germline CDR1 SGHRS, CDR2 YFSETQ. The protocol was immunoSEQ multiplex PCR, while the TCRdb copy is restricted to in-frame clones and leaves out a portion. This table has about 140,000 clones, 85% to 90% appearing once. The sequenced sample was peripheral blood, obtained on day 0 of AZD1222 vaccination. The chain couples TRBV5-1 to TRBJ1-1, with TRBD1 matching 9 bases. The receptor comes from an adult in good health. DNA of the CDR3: TGCGCCAGCAGCTCCGGACAGGGGTTGACAGAAGCTTTCTTT. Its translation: CASSSGQGLTEAFF.